This T cell receptor beta chain appears in the sequencing data of a study of cytomegalovirus exposure and HLA in healthy donors. General study results and limits: An analysis that was carried out later associated some 17,000 TCR beta sequences with HLA alleles at 0.05 false discovery rate. Sequencing probably produced one cluster of sequence variants that were highly shared. It was reported that the classifier diagnosed cytomegalovirus status with high specificity and sensitivity in both the original and validation cohorts.

Comments on this clone: Its antigen is undetermined.

The PCR contained 60 Vbeta and 13 Jbeta primers. Measured with immunoSEQ multiplex PCR; TCRdb has only the in-frame clones, and not every one. The table lists fewer than 150,000 clones, roughly 77% of them singletons. The receptor was derived from a man under 40 in good health and CMV-seronegative. The sample consisted of PBMCs.

The chain's CDR3 is CASNYDRKNTEAFF. The CDR3 DNA reads as TGTGCCAGCAACTACGACAGGAAGAACACTGAAGCTTTCTTT. The V gene is TRBV5-4, the J gene TRBJ1-1; a possible D gene is TRBD1 (6 bases). V was trimmed by 6 bases and J by 1 base, leaving 13 bases between them. The CDR3 sequence is 14 residues long. Germline CDR1 reads SGHNT; CDR2 reads YYREEE (reference sequence).